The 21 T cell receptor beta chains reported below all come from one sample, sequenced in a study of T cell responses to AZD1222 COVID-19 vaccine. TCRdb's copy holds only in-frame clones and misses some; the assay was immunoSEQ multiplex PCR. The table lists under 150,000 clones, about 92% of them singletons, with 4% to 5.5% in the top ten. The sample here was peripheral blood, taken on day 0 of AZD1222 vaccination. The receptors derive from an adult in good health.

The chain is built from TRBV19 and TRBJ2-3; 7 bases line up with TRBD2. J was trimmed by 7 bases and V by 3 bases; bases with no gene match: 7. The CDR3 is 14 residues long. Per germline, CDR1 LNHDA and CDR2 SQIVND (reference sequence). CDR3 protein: CASSMGGEINTQYF. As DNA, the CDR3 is TGTGCCAGTAGTATGGGAGGGGAGATAAATACGCAGTATTTT.

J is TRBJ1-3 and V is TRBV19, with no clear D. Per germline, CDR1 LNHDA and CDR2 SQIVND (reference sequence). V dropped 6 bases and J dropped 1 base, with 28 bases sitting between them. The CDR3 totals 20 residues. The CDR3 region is CASSTAPDIFPSRSGNTIYF. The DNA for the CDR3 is TGTGCCAGTAGCACCGCTCCAGACATATTTCCATCTCGGTCTGGAAACACCATATATTTT.

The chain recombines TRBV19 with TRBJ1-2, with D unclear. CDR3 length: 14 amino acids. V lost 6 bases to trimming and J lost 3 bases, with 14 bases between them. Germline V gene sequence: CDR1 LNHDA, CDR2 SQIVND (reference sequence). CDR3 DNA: TGTGCCAGTAGAGTAGCGGGCTTCGACTATGGCTACACCTTC. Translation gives CASRVAGFDYGYTF.

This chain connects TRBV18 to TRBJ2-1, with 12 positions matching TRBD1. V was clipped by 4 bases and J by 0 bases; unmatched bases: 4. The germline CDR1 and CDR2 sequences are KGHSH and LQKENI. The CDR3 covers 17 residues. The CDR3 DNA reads TGTGCCAGCTCACAACCGGGACAGGGGGCCTCCTACAATGAGCAGTTCTTC. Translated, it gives CASSQPGQGASYNEQFF.

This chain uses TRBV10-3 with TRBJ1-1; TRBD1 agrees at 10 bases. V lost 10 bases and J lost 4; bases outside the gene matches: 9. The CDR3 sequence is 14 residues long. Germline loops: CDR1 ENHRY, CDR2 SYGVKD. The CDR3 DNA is TGTGCCACCATGACAGGGGGCGATGGCACTGAAGCTTTCTTT. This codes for CATMTGGDGTEAFF.

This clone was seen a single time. CDR3 residues: CASSDTPRGPQYF. CDR3 sequence (DNA): TGTGCCAGCAGTGACACCCCCCGCGGTCCGCAGTATTTT. The J gene is TRBJ2-3, the V gene TRBV6-4; D not resolved. The ends were cut back, 2 bases at V and 10 bases at J, with 13 bases in the middle. The CDR3 has 13 residues. Germline assignment: CDR1 MRHNA and CDR2 SNTAGT.

CDR3 in amino acids: CASSRRTGGNEKLFF. The CDR3 coding sequence is TGTGCCAGCAGCCGACGGACAGGGGGAAATGAAAAACTGTTTTTT. The J gene is TRBJ1-4, the V gene TRBV5-6, with 10 nucleotides matching TRBD1. Germline-derived CDR1 and CDR2 are SGHDT and YYEEEE. After removal of 4 bases from V and 5 bases from J, the junction contained 5 bases not matched to a gene. The CDR3 covers 15 residues.

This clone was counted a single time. The CDR3 sequence: CASSSGANVLTF. The DNA of the CDR3 is TGTGCCAGCAGTTCGGGGGCCAACGTCCTGACTTTC. This rearrangement joins TRBV6-2 or TRBV6-3 to TRBJ2-6, with D unclear. Trimming shortened V by 4 bases and J by 4 bases, and 2 bases separated the two germline ends. CDR1 MNHEY and CDR2 SVGEGT come from the germline V gene. The CDR3 length is 12 residues.

DNA of the CDR3: TGTGCCTGGAGTGGTGGGAGGGCTTCTAACTATGGCTACACCTTC. Protein sequence: CAWSGGRASNYGYTF. This chain links TRBV30 with TRBJ1-2; D remains ambiguous. CDR1 GTSNPN and CDR2 SVGIG come from the germline V gene (reference sequence). V was shortened by 1 base and J by 0 bases, with 12 bases between the two germline ends. This CDR3 is built from 15 residues. Full variable domain (remainder filled in from reference TRBV30 and TRBJ1-2): SQTIHQWPATLVQPVGSPLSLECTVEGTSNPNLYWYRQAAGRGLQLLFYSVGIGQISSEVPQNLSASRPQDRQFILSSKKLLLSDSGFYLCAWSGGRASNYGYTFGSGTRLTVV.

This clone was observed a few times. CDR3 loop: CASSVGGLYGYTF. CDR3 DNA sequence: TGTGCCAGCAGTGTCGGGGGGCTATATGGCTACACCTTC. V usage is TRBV27 and J usage is TRBJ1-2, with D possibly being TRBD1 (6 bases). Trimming stripped 5 bases from V and 5 bases from J, with 12 bases between. This CDR3 contains 13 residues. The germline CDR1 and CDR2 sequences are MNHEY and SMNVEV (reference sequence).

The DNA of the CDR3 is TGTGCCAGCAGCCCTACGACTAGCGGGAACCGTTTTAGCAATGAGCAGTTCTTC. It encodes CASSPTTSGNRFSNEQFF. The chain recombines TRBV6-2 or TRBV6-3 with TRBJ2-1, with 11 bases fitting TRBD2. The CDR3 length is 18 residues. Germline V lookup: CDR1 MNHEY, CDR2 SVGEGT. Trimming took 6 bases from V and 6 from J; bases not matched to a gene: 16.

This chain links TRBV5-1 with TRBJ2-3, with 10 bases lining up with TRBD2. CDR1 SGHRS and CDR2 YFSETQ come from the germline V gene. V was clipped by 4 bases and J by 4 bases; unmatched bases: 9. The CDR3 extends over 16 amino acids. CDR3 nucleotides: TGCGCCAGCAGCGGGTGGGCTAGCGGGGGTTCAGATACGCAGTATTTT. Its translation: CASSGWASGGSDTQYF.

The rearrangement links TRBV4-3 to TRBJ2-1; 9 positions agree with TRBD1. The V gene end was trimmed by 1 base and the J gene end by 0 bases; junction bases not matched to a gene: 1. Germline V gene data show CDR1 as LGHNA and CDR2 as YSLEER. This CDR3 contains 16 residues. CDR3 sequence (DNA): TGCGCCAGCAGCCAAGGACAGGGGGGCTCCTACAATGAGCAGTTCTTC. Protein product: CASSQGQGGSYNEQFF.

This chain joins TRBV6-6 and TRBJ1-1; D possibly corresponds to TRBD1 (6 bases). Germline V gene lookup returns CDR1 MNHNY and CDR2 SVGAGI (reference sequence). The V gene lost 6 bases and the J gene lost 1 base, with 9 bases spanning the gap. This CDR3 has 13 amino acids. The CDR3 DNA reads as TGTGCCAGCAGCCCGACAGGGAACACTGAAGCTTTCTTT. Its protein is CASSPTGNTEAFF.

The CDR3 spells CASSADRSTGELFF. CDR3 nucleotide sequence: TGTGCCAGCAGTGCGGACAGAAGCACCGGGGAGCTGTTTTTT. The V call is TRBV2, the J call TRBJ2-2; possible D gene TRBD1, 6 bases. The CDR3 runs to 14 residues. Per the germline V gene, CDR1 is SNHLY and CDR2 is FYNNEI. Trimming shortened V by 4 bases and J by 4 bases, and 10 bases separated the two germline ends.

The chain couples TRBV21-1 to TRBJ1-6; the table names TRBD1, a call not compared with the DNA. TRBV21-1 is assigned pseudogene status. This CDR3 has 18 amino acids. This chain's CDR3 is CASSKNRSRVLYNSPLHF. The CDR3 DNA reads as TGTGCCAGCAGCAAGAATCGCAGCAGGGTGTTATATAATTCACCCCTCCACTTT.

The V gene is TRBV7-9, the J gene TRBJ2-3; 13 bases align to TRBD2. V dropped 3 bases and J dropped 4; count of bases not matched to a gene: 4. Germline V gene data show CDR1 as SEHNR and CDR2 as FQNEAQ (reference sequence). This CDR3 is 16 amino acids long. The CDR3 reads CASSFLTSGGADTQYF. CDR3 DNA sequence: TGTGCCAGCAGCTTCCTAACTAGCGGGGGGGCAGATACGCAGTATTTT.

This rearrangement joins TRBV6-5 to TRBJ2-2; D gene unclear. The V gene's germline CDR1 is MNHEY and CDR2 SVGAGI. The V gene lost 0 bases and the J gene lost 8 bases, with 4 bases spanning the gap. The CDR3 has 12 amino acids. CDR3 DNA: TGTGCCAGCAGTTACTCGTATGGGGAGCTGTTTTTT. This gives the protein CASSYSYGELFF.

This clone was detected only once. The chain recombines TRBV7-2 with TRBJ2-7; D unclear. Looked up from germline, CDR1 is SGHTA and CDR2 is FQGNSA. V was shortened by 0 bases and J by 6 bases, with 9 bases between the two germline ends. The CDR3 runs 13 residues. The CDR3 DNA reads TGTGCCAGCAGCTTAGCCCTCGGGTCCGAGCAGTACTTC. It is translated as CASSLALGSEQYF. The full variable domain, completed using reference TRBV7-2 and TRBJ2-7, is GAGVSQSPSNKVTEKGKDVELRCDPISGHTALYWYRQSLGQGLEFLIYFQGNSAPDKSGLPSDRFSAERTGGSVSTLTIQRTQQEDSAVYLCASSLALGSEQYFGPGTRLTVT.

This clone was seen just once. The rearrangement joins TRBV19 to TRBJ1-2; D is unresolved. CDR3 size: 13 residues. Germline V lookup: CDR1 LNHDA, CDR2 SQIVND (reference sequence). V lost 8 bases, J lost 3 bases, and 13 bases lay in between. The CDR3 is CASRRNDHYGYTF. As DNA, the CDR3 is TGTGCCAGTCGTCGAAATGACCACTATGGCTACACCTTC.

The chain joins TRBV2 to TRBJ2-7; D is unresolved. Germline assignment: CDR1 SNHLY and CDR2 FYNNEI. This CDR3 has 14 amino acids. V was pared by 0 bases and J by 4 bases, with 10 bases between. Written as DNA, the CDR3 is TGTGCCAGCAGTGAAGCGCTTCTAGGGTACGAGCAGTACTTC. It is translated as CASSEALLGYEQYF.